This T cell receptor (beta chain) is drawn from a study of T cell clonality in common variable immunodeficiency. V dropped 1 base and J dropped 3; count of bases not matched to a gene: 3. Germline values: CDR1 SEHNR, CDR2 FQNEAQ (reference sequence). The CDR3 is 14 amino acids. The method was immunoSEQ multiplex PCR; TCRdb's version includes in-frame clones alone and lacks a portion of them. Found here are around 50,000 clones, no singletons; the ten largest cover approximately 5.4%. Note on this clone: The sequenced fragment ends 3 residues before the CDR3 boundary, so the rest is inferred from the germline J gene.

The sample consisted of peripheral blood mononuclear cells. The sequence was collected from a person between 18 and 75 years old in good health. The chain joins TRBV7-9 to TRBJ2-7; TRBD1 agrees at 7 bases. The sequenced CDR3 bases are TGTGCCAGCAGCTTAGAGTACAGGGGCTACGAG. Translating it yields CASSLEYRGYE. The entire CDR3 protein reads CASSLEYRGYEQYF.